This is a list of T cell receptor beta chains from one sample in a study of blood T cell repertoires in COVID-19. The assay was immunoSEQ multiplex PCR, and TCRdb's table has in-frame clones only and misses some. The sample contains some 300,000 clones, about 85% of which appear only once. Sequencing was performed on peripheral blood. These receptors all come from a young man with active or convalescent COVID-19. CDR3s include the opening cysteine and the closing phenylalanine or tryptophan. The order of the fields is clone size, V gene, D gene, J gene, CDR3 DNA, CDR3 protein. D genes are given only for firm matches. Clone size is given for some rows only: seen once, a few or many times, or a class if the clone is expanded.

size: -
V: TRBV5-8
D: TRBD1
J: TRBJ1-1
DNA: TGTGCCAGCAGCTGGGGGAGCCGGGACAGGCTTCTCAAGGAAGCTTTCTTT
CDR3: CASSWGSRDRLLKEAFF

size: -
V: TRBV27
D: -
J: TRBJ2-5
DNA: TGTGCCAGCAGTTTATCGCCCAGGGGTGAGACCCAGTACTTC
CDR3: CASSLSPRGETQYF

size: -
V: TRBV2
D: TRBD1
J: TRBJ2-7
DNA: TGTGCCAGCAGTGATGACAGGGGGGCCTACGAGCAGTACTTC
CDR3: CASSDDRGAYEQYF

size: -
V: TRBV7-3
D: TRBD2
J: TRBJ2-1
DNA: TGTGCCAGCAGCCTCTCACTAGCGGGAGTGAATGAGCAGTTCTTC
CDR3: CASSLSLAGVNEQFF

size: -
V: TRBV7-9
D: TRBD1
J: TRBJ2-3
DNA: TGTGCCAGCAGCTTAGTGCAGGGGGCGGTGGATACGCAGTATTTT
CDR3: CASSLVQGAVDTQYF

size: -
V: TRBV9
D: -
J: TRBJ1-2
DNA: TGTGCCAGCAGCTCCAGCAGGGATGGCTACACCTTC
CDR3: CASSSSRDGYTF

size: -
V: TRBV7-9
D: -
J: TRBJ2-2
DNA: TGTGCCAGCAGCTTTTATACGAACACCGGGGAGCTGTTTTTT
CDR3: CASSFYTNTGELFF

size: -
V: TRBV5-3
D: TRBD2
J: TRBJ2-5
DNA: TGTGCCAGAAGCGCAGAGTTTGATAGCGGGGTTGGGACCCAGTACTTC
CDR3: CARSAEFDSGVGTQYF

size: -
V: TRBV15
D: -
J: TRBJ1-2
DNA: TGTGCCACCAGCAGAGATAATAGGCCGGGGGTGGATAACTATGGCTACACCTTC
CDR3: CATSRDNRPGVDNYGYTF

size: -
V: TRBV27
D: TRBD1
J: TRBJ1-6
DNA: TGTGCCAGCAGTCCTGGACAGGGGCGCTCACCCCTCCACTTT
CDR3: CASSPGQGRSPLHF

size: few
V: TRBV18
D: -
J: TRBJ1-6
DNA: TGTGCCAGCTCAACCGACACCTTCTATAATTCACCCCTCCACTTT
CDR3: CASSTDTFYNSPLHF

size: once
V: TRBV3-1/TRBV3-2
D: -
J: TRBJ2-3
DNA: TGTGCCAGCAGCCACCTTCAAGGGGTGGGAGATACGCAGTATTTT
CDR3: CASSHLQGVGDTQYF

size: -
V: TRBV5-1
D: TRBD2
J: TRBJ2-3
DNA: TGCGCCAGCAGCTTTAGCGGGAGCACAGATACGCAGTATTTT
CDR3: CASSFSGSTDTQYF

size: -
V: TRBV1
D: -
J: TRBJ2-4
DNA: TGCACCAGCAGCCGCGGACTAGCGGGAGGTGGCCCCTCAATCGAAGAAAACATTCAGTACTTC
CDR3: CTSSRGLAGGGPSIEENIQYF

size: -
V: TRBV3-1/TRBV3-2
D: -
J: TRBJ2-7
DNA: TGTGCCAGCAGCCACGGACTAAGAGACGAGCAGTACTTC
CDR3: CASSHGLRDEQYF

size: few
V: TRBV5-1
D: TRBD2
J: TRBJ2-7
DNA: TGCGCCAGCAGCTGGACTAGCGGTGGCTCCTACGAGCAGTACTTC
CDR3: CASSWTSGGSYEQYF

size: once
V: TRBV20-1
D: -
J: TRBJ1-1
DNA: TGCAGTGCCAGTACCCCATCGGCGGGAGGACGATCTTTCTTT
CDR3: CSASTPSAGGRSFF

size: -
V: TRBV4-1
D: TRBD1
J: TRBJ1-6
DNA: TGCGCCAGCAGCCAAGCGGACAGGGGAAATTCACCCCTCCACTTT
CDR3: CASSQADRGNSPLHF

size: -
V: TRBV9
D: -
J: TRBJ2-3
DNA: TGTGCCAGCAGCGTAACTGTGTCTGGCACAGATACGCAGTATTTT
CDR3: CASSVTVSGTDTQYF

size: once
V: TRBV27
D: TRBD1
J: TRBJ1-2
DNA: TGTGCCAGCAGTTGGGACAGTACTTATGGCTACACCTTC
CDR3: CASSWDSTYGYTF

size: -
V: TRBV25-1
D: -
J: TRBJ2-3
DNA: TGTGCCACAGGACTATCAACAGATACGCAGTATTTT
CDR3: CATGLSTDTQYF

size: -
V: TRBV7-9
D: -
J: TRBJ1-5
DNA: TGTGCCAGCAGCTTAGGACAGATCAATCAGCCCCAGCATTTT
CDR3: CASSLGQINQPQHF

size: -
V: TRBV6-5
D: TRBD2
J: TRBJ2-1
DNA: TGTGCCAGCCGCAAACTAGCGGATTACAATGAGCAGTTCTTC
CDR3: CASRKLADYNEQFF

size: -
V: TRBV6-6
D: TRBD2
J: TRBJ2-3
DNA: TGTGCCAGCTCCCAATCATTAGCGGGAACCACAGATACGCAGTATTTT
CDR3: CASSQSLAGTTDTQYF

size: -
V: TRBV7-6
D: TRBD2
J: TRBJ2-1
DNA: TGTGCCAGCAGCTTAGTGGTAGCGGGAGGGCCGTTCAATGAGCAGTTCTTC
CDR3: CASSLVVAGGPFNEQFF

size: -
V: TRBV18
D: -
J: TRBJ1-5
DNA: TGTGCCAGCTCACCGTCGGGAAATCAGCCCCAGCATTTT
CDR3: CASSPSGNQPQHF

size: -
V: TRBV6-5
D: TRBD1
J: TRBJ2-3
DNA: TGTGCCAGCAGTCCCTACAGGGGGCAAACAGATACGCAGTATTTT
CDR3: CASSPYRGQTDTQYF

size: -
V: TRBV29-1
D: -
J: TRBJ2-2
DNA: TGCAGCGTAAGACTAGTCGTATGGACCGGGGAGCTGTTTTTT
CDR3: CSVRLVVWTGELFF

size: -
V: TRBV19
D: -
J: TRBJ1-1
DNA: TGTGCCAGTAGTATAGAGGCATCCCGAGGGACTGAAGCTTTCTTT
CDR3: CASSIEASRGTEAFF

size: -
V: TRBV6-5
D: -
J: TRBJ1-1
DNA: TGTGCCAGCAGAGTGTGGGGCGTGGACACTGAAGCTTTCTTT
CDR3: CASRVWGVDTEAFF

size: -
V: TRBV4-1
D: -
J: TRBJ2-4
DNA: TGCGCCAGCAGCCTCGGTGGGGTACAGGGTGTAGGCAAAAACATTCAGTACTTC
CDR3: CASSLGGVQGVGKNIQYF